The rows below give T cell receptor beta chains drawn from one sample of a study of T cell responses to AZD1222 COVID-19 vaccine. Assay: immunoSEQ multiplex PCR; the TCRdb copy retains only in-frame clones and omits some. This table holds over 150,000 clones, approximately 90% found once. The starting material was peripheral blood, obtained on day 0 of AZD1222 vaccination. These receptors all come from an adult in good health. Each CDR3 is given with its conserved first and last residue. The D gene is left open where the match is weak. The size entry is marked missing in some rows and otherwise reads once, few, many or a size class.

d_call j_call clone_size v_call cdr3_nt cdr3_aa
NA TRBJ2-2 NA TRBV7-3 TGTGCCAGCAGCCCAGAGGGACGGGTGAACACCGGGGAGCTGTTTTTT CASSPEGRVNTGELFF
NA TRBJ1-2 once TRBV11-3 TGTGCCAGCAGCTTAGATCCAGCTAACTATGGCTACACCTTC CASSLDPANYGYTF
NA TRBJ2-7 NA TRBV29-1 TGCAGCGCCCTCGTTCCGGACTCCTACGAGCAGTACTTC CSALVPDSYEQYF
NA TRBJ1-1 NA TRBV5-1 TGCGCCAGCAGCTTGGCCTACAGGAACACTGAAGCTTTCTTT CASSLAYRNTEAFF
TRBD1 TRBJ1-5 NA TRBV19 TGTGCCACTCGGGACAGAGCCAATCAGCCCCAGCATTTT CATRDRANQPQHF
TRBD1 TRBJ2-7 NA TRBV14 TGTGCCAGCAGCCGAGGACAGGAGGCCTACGAGCAGTACTTC CASSRGQEAYEQYF
NA TRBJ2-1 once TRBV7-9 TGTGCCAGCAGCTCCGCCGAGACTGGCAACTACAATGAGCAGTTCTTC CASSSAETGNYNEQFF
NA TRBJ1-2 NA TRBV13 TGTGCCAGCAGCTTACTGTGGGGGTTCTATGGCTACACCTTC CASSLLWGFYGYTF
NA TRBJ2-7 NA TRBV6-1 TGTGCCAGCAGGGGGGGACAGAACTCCTACGAGCAGTACTTC CASRGGQNSYEQYF
NA TRBJ2-5 NA TRBV10-2 TGCGCCAGCAGTGAGTCGAGGGGGGAGACCCAGTACTTC CASSESRGETQYF
TRBD1 TRBJ1-2 NA TRBV29-1 TGCAGCTCCACCGGGACAGGGGAGGACTATGGCTACACCTTC CSSTGTGEDYGYTF
NA TRBJ1-2 NA TRBV3-1/TRBV3-2 TGTGCCAGCAGCCAGGGCTACGGGGCAAACTATGGCTACACCTTC CASSQGYGANYGYTF
NA TRBJ2-3 NA TRBV7-3 TGTGCCAGCAGCTTACACCCTAGCACAGATACGCAGTATTTT CASSLHPSTDTQYF
NA TRBJ1-2 NA TRBV28 TGTGCCAGCAGCCGGGTCTATGGCTACACCTTC CASSRVYGYTF
TRBD1 TRBJ1-2 NA TRBV4-1 TGCGCCAGCAGCCAAGAACCGGGACAGGGTCATGGCTACACCTTC CASSQEPGQGHGYTF
TRBD2 TRBJ2-2 NA TRBV29-1 TGCAGCGTTGAGAGGCTAGCGGGGGGATTCACCGGGGAGCTGTTTTTT CSVERLAGGFTGELFF
NA TRBJ2-5 NA TRBV4-1 TGCGCCAGCAGCCAAGAAGGGGGGGCAGGAGAGACCCAGTACTTC CASSQEGGAGETQYF
TRBD1 TRBJ1-4 once TRBV6-1 TGTGCCAGCAGTGAGACAGGGGGCCGTGAAAAACTGTTTTTT CASSETGGREKLFF
NA TRBJ2-1 NA TRBV12-5 TGTGCTAGTGGTTTGAGTGAGGAAAATGAGCAGTTCTTC CASGLSEENEQFF
NA TRBJ2-1 NA TRBV5-1 TGCGCCAGCAGCTTGCTGGGACTCACAGCTGGCAATGAGCAGTTCTTC CASSLLGLTAGNEQFF
TRBD1 TRBJ1-2 NA TRBV7-6 TGTGCCAGCACCTCGGGACAGGATAACTATGGCTACACCTTC CASTSGQDNYGYTF
TRBD1 TRBJ1-2 once TRBV28 TGTGCTACAGCACCGGTGGGACAGGGAAACTATGGCTACACCTTC CATAPVGQGNYGYTF
TRBD2 TRBJ2-5 NA TRBV2 TGTGCCAGCAGTGCCCGCCATGATTTGACTAGCCGCAAAAAAGAGACCCAGTACTTC CASSARHDLTSRKKETQYF
TRBD1 TRBJ1-4 once TRBV19 TGTGCCAGTAGGAAACAGGGGGTCGGTGAAAAACTGTTTTTT CASRKQGVGEKLFF
NA TRBJ1-5 once TRBV15 TGTGCCACCAGCAGAGATAAAGGAAATCAGCCCCAGCATTTT CATSRDKGNQPQHF
NA TRBJ2-5 few TRBV6-6 TGTGCCAGCAGTTACGACGACCCGGGGACCCAGTACTTC CASSYDDPGTQYF
NA TRBJ1-5 NA TRBV15 TGTGCCACCAGCGCTTACAATCAGCCCCAGCATTTT CATSAYNQPQHF
NA TRBJ2-3 NA TRBV5-1 TGCGCCAGCAGCTTGGTGCCAGGCACAGATACGCAGTATTTT CASSLVPGTDTQYF
NA TRBJ1-6 NA TRBV7-9 TGTGCCAGCAGCGAGACCCCAGGAAGCTCCTATAATTCACCCCTCCACTTT CASSETPGSSYNSPLHF
TRBD2 TRBJ2-7 NA TRBV27 TGTGCCAGCAGTTTAGGAACTAGCGTTGTACCGTACGAGCAGTACTTC CASSLGTSVVPYEQYF
NA TRBJ1-6 once TRBV7-3 TGTGCCAGCAGCTTAAGCGCAGTTTCACCCCTCCACTTT CASSLSAVSPLHF
TRBD1 TRBJ1-5 NA TRBV18 TGTGCCAGCTCACCGGACAGGGTTCTAAGTCAGCCCCAGCATTTT CASSPDRVLSQPQHF
NA TRBJ1-1 NA TRBV5-1 TGCGCCAGCAGCTGGGCAGGGGCGGCCACTGAAGCTTTCTTT CASSWAGAATEAFF
TRBD1 TRBJ1-2 NA TRBV2 TGTGCCAGCAGCGTAAGGACAGGCTATGGCTACACCTTC CASSVRTGYGYTF
TRBD1 TRBJ2-6 NA TRBV6-2/TRBV6-3 TGTGCCAGCAGTTTAGGGTCAGGGGGTACTGGGGCCAACGTCCTGACTTTC CASSLGSGGTGANVLTF
TRBD1 TRBJ2-6 NA TRBV5-6 TGTGCCAGCAGACTTAGGGGACAGGGGTACTCTGGGGCCAACGTCCTGACTTTC CASRLRGQGYSGANVLTF
TRBD2 TRBJ2-5 NA TRBV19 TGTGCCAGCTATAGCGGGGCACAAGAGACCCAGTACTTC CASYSGAQETQYF
NA TRBJ1-6 NA TRBV5-5 TGTGCCAGCACCCCCCGAGGGGGTTATTCACCCCTCCACTTT CASTPRGGYSPLHF
TRBD2 TRBJ2-1 NA TRBV10-1 TGCGCCAGCAGGGCCGCCTTACTAGCGGGGGGGCCTAATGAGCAGTTCTTC CASRAALLAGGPNEQFF
NA TRBJ2-5 NA TRBV29-1 TGCAGCGTAGAGACGCCAGAGACCCAGTACTTC CSVETPETQYF
TRBD1 TRBJ1-1 once TRBV27 TGTGCCAGCATTAAAGGGACAGGGTCATATGAAGCTTTCTTT CASIKGTGSYEAFF
NA TRBJ1-6 NA TRBV7-2 TGTGCCAGCAGATTATTCCAGGTTTCACCCCTCCACTTT CASRLFQVSPLHF